Given below is one T cell receptor (beta chain) in context. The repertoire was sequenced with immunoSEQ multiplex PCR; TCRdb's copy has only in-frame clones and lacks some. The table has about 49,000 clones, approximately 94% seen once. The data derive from a study of T cell changes during pregnancy in multiple sclerosis. The CDR3 has 15 amino acids. V shed 7 bases, J shed 5 bases, and the junction held 8 bases outside the gene matches. Germline loops: CDR1 MNHNS, CDR2 SASEGT. Material: CD8+ T cells from peripheral blood mononuclear cells, obtained before pregnancy. The clonotype was recovered from a female donor with multiple sclerosis, enrolled in a pregnancy study. The chain has TRBV6-1 and TRBJ2-5; 12 bases align to TRBD1. The CDR3 region has the DNA TGTGCCAGCAAACCGGGACAGGGGGCTTTTGAGACCCAGTACTTC. Protein: CASKPGQGAFETQYF.